This T cell receptor (beta chain) was sequenced for a study of cytomegalovirus exposure and HLA in healthy donors. A multiplex PCR was run with 60 Vbeta primers and 13 Jbeta primers. Assay used: immunoSEQ multiplex PCR; TCRdb lists only in-frame clones, some missing. This table holds 280,000 or so clones, 70% to 90% found once. Concerning this clone itself: Its antigen is not identified.

Study observations and caveats: Across all donors, roughly uniform sequencing depth was an assumption of the presence/absence analyses.

Germline V lookup: CDR1 MNHEY, CDR2 SVGAGI. This CDR3 has 15 amino acids. V was pared by 0 bases and J by 3 bases, with 11 bases between. The chain recombines TRBV6-5 with TRBJ1-1, with TRBD1 as a possible D gene (5 bases). This TCR came from a young woman in good health and CMV-seronegative. The source material was PBMCs. The CDR3 DNA reads TGTGCCAGCAGTTACTCCCCCACAGGATACACTGAAGCTTTCTTT. Amino acid sequence: CASSYSPTGYTEAFF.